Below, 5 T cell receptor beta chains from the same sample are listed, as sequenced in a study of cytomegalovirus exposure and HLA in healthy donors. The PCR employed 60 Vbeta primers together with 13 Jbeta primers. Profiled with immunoSEQ multiplex PCR; TCRdb holds only in-frame clones, not every one. Among about 130,000 clones listed, over 60% were seen once. Sequences were obtained from PBMCs. These receptors were collected from a female donor in good health and CMV-seropositive.

The count of this clone is one. This chain joins TRBV4-1 and TRBJ2-7; 8 bases are a match to TRBD1. This CDR3 has 16 amino acids. The V gene's germline CDR1 is MGHRA and CDR2 YSYEKL. The ends lost 1 base at V and 7 bases at J; junction bases unmatched: 12. The CDR3 DNA follows: TGCGCCAGCAGCCAAGTTCAGGGGGCCTTCTTGGGGGAGCAGTACTTC. This gives the protein CASSQVQGAFLGEQYF.

V usage is TRBV5-1 and J usage is TRBJ2-5, with D unresolved. Germline V gene sequence: CDR1 SGHRS, CDR2 YFSETQ. This CDR3 spans 14 amino acids. The V gene lost 0 bases and the J gene lost 3 bases, with 9 bases spanning the gap. CDR3: CASSLVGQKETQYF. CDR3 nucleotide sequence: TGCGCCAGCAGCTTGGTGGGCCAGAAAGAGACCCAGTACTTC.

The chain has TRBV6-1 and TRBJ1-2; D perhaps matches TRBD1 (6 bases). This CDR3 is 14 amino acids long. The V end lost 7 bases, the J end lost 6 bases, and 18 bases lay between the germline ends. The germline V gene encodes CDR1 MNHNS and CDR2 SASEGT. The CDR3 DNA follows: TGTGCCAGCACCGAAGAACAGGGCTTCAATGGCTACACCTTC. This gives the protein CASTEEQGFNGYTF.

The chain recombines TRBV5-4 with TRBJ2-1; 11 bases agree with TRBD2. Germline CDR1 SGHNT, CDR2 YYREEE (reference sequence). V shed 2 bases, J shed 9 bases, and the junction held 7 bases outside the gene matches. The CDR3 has 15 amino acids. DNA of the CDR3: TGTGCCAGCAGCTTCGGACTAGCGGGTACGGGTGAGCAGTTCTTC. Protein: CASSFGLAGTGEQFF.

The chain carries TRBV20-1 and TRBJ2-7; D not certain. Germline values: CDR1 DFQATT, CDR2 SNEGSKA (reference sequence). V was cut by 3 bases and J by 6 bases, with 9 bases left in between. The CDR3 is 11 amino acids. In nucleotides, the CDR3 is TGCAGTGCTAGGCAAAAGCGCGAGCAGTACTTC. This gives the protein CSARQKREQYF.